These 4 T cell receptor beta chains came from one sample sequenced in a study of T cells in Graves' hyperthyroidism and ophthalmopathy. Using RNA transcripts as the source, TCR beta CDR3 regions were amplified. HTBI primers were the set used in a first-round RT-PCR of the TCR CDR3. TCRdb independently ran MiXCR on the multiplex PCR reads; one entry per CDR3 protein. The sample shows 500,000 to 600,000 distinct CDR3 sequences, 46% of them seen only once. The sequencing sample was made of peripheral blood or thyroid tissue (not recorded which). Receptors originate from an adult woman with Graves' disease, either hyperthyroidism or ophthalmopathy (not recorded which).

The chain carries TRBV10-1 and TRBJ2-5, with TRBD2 matching 11 bases. Germline V gives CDR1 WNHNN, CDR2 SYGVQD (reference sequence). CDR3 size: 16 residues. V was clipped by 10 bases and J by 5 bases; unmatched bases: 15. CDR3 in amino acids: CATRLAGPPNRETQYF. CDR3 nucleotides: TGCGCCACCAGACTAGCGGGACCACCAAACCGGGAGACCCAGTACTTC.

This clonotype was detected ten times or more. The chain uses TRBV12-3 or TRBV12-4 and TRBJ2-5; the match to TRBD1 covers 7 bases. The V segment lost 8 bases and the J segment 5 bases; nucleotides outside the gene matches: 8. The CDR3 runs 13 residues. In DNA form, the CDR3 reads TGTGCCAGCCTAAGGGACAGAAGGGAGACCCAGTACTTC. Protein sequence: CASLRDRRETQYF.

The V and J genes are TRBV2 and TRBJ2-5, with TRBD2 matching over 8 bases. Germline V gives CDR1 SNHLY, CDR2 FYNNEI. CDR3 length: 14 amino acids. CDR3 DNA: TGTGCTAGCCGGATGAGCGGGAGCGTTGAGACCCAGTACTTC. As protein: CASRMSGSVETQYF.

This clonotype was recorded at least ten times. J is TRBJ1-4 and V is TRBV7-8; 8 positions match TRBD1. The CDR3 extends over 14 amino acids. CDR1 is SGHVS and CDR2 is FQNEAQ in the germline V gene. After removal of 4 bases from V and 7 bases from J, the junction contained 5 bases not matched to a gene. CDR3 in DNA: TGTGCCAGCAGCTCGGGACAGGAGGGTGAAAAACTGTTTTTT. Translating gives CASSSGQEGEKLFF.